In its sample, the clone carrying this TCR beta chain ranks as medium-sized. What it binds is not known. Using its own MiXCR run on the 5' RACE reads, TCRdb lists one record per CDR3 protein. The sample lists 9,500 to 10,000 distinct CDR3 sequences, just under 6.5% seen once, with 10% in the top ten. Time point indicated: sample taken at primary tumor resection. The cohort: 70 to 75 early-stage, untreated non-small cell lung cancer patients. The record originates from a study of spatial heterogeneity in lung cancer. About the research overall: Strong correlation linked TCR transcript counts in tumor regions to a T cell module score derived from matched bulk RNA-seq.

V gave up 5 bases and J gave up 5 bases; unmatched junction bases: 12. Germline CDR1 MGHRA, CDR2 YSYEKL. The CDR3 extends over 15 amino acids. Study findings and constraints: Expanded alpha and beta TCR counts within tumors tracked tumor mutation counts.

The sequencing used lung tumor tissue, collected at surgery. The chain employs TRBV4-1 and TRBJ2-7, with 7 bases identical to TRBD1. The receptor was derived from a male donor with early-stage non-small cell lung cancer. CDR3 coding DNA: TGCGCCAGCAGCGTTACAGGGGCCGCGTCGGACGAGCAGTACGTC. It yields the protein CASSVTGAASDEQYV.